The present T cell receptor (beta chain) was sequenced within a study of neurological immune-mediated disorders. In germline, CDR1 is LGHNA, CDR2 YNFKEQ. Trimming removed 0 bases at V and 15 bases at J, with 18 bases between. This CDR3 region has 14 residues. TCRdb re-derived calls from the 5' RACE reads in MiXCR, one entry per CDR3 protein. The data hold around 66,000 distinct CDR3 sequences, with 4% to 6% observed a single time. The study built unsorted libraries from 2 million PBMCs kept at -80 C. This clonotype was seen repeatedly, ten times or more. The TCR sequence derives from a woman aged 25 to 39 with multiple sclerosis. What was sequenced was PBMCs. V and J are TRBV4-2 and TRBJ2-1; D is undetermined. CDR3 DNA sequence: TGTGCCAGCAGCCAAGAGGATCAGCCGGACCTACGGTTCTTC. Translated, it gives CASSQEDQPDLRFF.